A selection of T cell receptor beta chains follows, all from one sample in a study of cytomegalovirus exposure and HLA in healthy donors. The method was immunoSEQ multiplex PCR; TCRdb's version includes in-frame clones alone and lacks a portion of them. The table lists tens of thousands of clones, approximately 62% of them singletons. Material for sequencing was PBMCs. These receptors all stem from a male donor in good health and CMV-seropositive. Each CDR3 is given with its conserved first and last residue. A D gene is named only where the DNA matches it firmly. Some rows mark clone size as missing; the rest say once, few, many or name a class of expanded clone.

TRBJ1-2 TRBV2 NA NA TGTGCCAGCAGGATGACAGCAGGTGGCTACACCTTC CASRMTAGGYTF
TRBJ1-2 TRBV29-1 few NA TGCAGCGCCGACGGGGGGCGTCCCGCTAACTATGGCTACACCTTC CSADGGRPANYGYTF
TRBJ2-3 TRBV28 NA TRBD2 TGTGCCAGCAGTTTAGGGCTAGCGGGAGGGCCGGCAGATACGCAGTATTTT CASSLGLAGGPADTQYF
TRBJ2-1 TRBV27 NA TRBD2 TGTGCCAGCAGTTTATCTTCCTTACTAGCGGGGGAGTCTAATGAGCAGTTCTTC CASSLSSLLAGESNEQFF
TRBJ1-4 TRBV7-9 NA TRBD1 TGTGCCAGCAGCTTAGCAGTAGGGGGCGATGAAAAACTGTTTTTT CASSLAVGGDEKLFF
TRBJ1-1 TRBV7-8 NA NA TGTGCCAGCAGCCGAACCGGGTCGAACACTGAAGCTTTCTTT CASSRTGSNTEAFF
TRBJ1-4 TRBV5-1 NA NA TGCGCCAGCAGCTTGACAGGGTCAACTAATGAAAAACTGTTTTTT CASSLTGSTNEKLFF
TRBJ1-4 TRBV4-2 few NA TGTGCCAGCAGCCAAGATCCCCAGACAACTAATGAAAAACTGTTTTTT CASSQDPQTTNEKLFF
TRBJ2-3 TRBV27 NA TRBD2 TGTGCCAGCAGTTTAGGACTAGCGGGCCCAGATACGCAGTATTTT CASSLGLAGPDTQYF
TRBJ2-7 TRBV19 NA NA TGTGCCAGTAGTATGGGAGGACCCTCCTACGAGCAGTACTTC CASSMGGPSYEQYF
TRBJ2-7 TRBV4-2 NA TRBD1 TGTGCCAGCAGCCAGGATAGACAGGGGGGTGGCGAGCAGTACTTC CASSQDRQGGGEQYF
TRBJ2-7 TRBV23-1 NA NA TGCGCCAGCAGTCCGCCGTCCGACAGCTCCTACGAGCAGTACTTC CASSPPSDSSYEQYF
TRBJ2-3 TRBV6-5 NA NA TGTGCCAGCAGTTCCCAGCGCGTTCCTAGCACAGATACGCAGTATTTT CASSSQRVPSTDTQYF
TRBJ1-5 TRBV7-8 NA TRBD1 TGTGCCAGCAGCTTAGCCAGGGGGCTTCATCAGCCCCAGCATTTT CASSLARGLHQPQHF
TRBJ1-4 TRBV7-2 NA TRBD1 TGTGCCAGCAGCTTCGGGACAGTCCTAACTAATGAAAAACTGTTTTTT CASSFGTVLTNEKLFF
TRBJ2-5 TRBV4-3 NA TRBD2 TGCGCCAGCAGCCAAGAGTACTCGGGCGGGAGTGAAGAGACCCAGTACTTC CASSQEYSGGSEETQYF
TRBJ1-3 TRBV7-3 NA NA TGTGCCAGCAGCTTAGGGGGGTCTGGAAACACCATATATTTT CASSLGGSGNTIYF
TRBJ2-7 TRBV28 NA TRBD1 TGTGCCAGCAGTCCGGGACAGGGGTACGAGCAGTACTTC CASSPGQGYEQYF
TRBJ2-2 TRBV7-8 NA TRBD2 TGTGCCAGCAGCTTGGTCCCGGGACTAGCAATCAACGGGGAGCTGTTTTTT CASSLVPGLAINGELFF
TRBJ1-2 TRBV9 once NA TGTGCCAGCAGCGGTAACCTTATCGGGGGCTATGGCTACACCTTC CASSGNLIGGYGYTF
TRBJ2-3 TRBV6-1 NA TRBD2 TGTGCCAGCAGTGATCTGCGGGGGGGCCTGGATACGCAGTATTTT CASSDLRGGLDTQYF
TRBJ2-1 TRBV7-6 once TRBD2 TGTGCCAGCAGCTTAGGACTAGCCGAGCAGTTCTTC CASSLGLAEQFF
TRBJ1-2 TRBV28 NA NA TGTGCCATCGAGCGGACGCTATATGGCTACACCTTC CAIERTLYGYTF
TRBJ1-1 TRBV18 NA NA TGTGCCAGCTCACCCGGCGGGATGAACACTGAAGCTTTCTTT CASSPGGMNTEAFF
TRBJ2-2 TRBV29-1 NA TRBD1 TGCAGCGTCGCCCGGGACAGGGCGAACACCGGGGAGCTGTTTTTT CSVARDRANTGELFF
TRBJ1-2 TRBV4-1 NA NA TGCGCCAGCAGCCAAGGTTCAGGGAGGTACTATGGCTACACCTTC CASSQGSGRYYGYTF
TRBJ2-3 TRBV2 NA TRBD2 TGTGCCAGCAGTGCGACTAGCGGCGTGGGAGATACGCAGTATTTT CASSATSGVGDTQYF
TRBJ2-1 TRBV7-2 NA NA TGTGCCAGCAGCGGCCTTGCAGGGGAGCAGTTCTTC CASSGLAGEQFF
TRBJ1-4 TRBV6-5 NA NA TGTGCCAGCAGCTTTGGACAGTTTAATGAAAAACTGTTTTTT CASSFGQFNEKLFF
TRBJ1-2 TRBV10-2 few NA TGCGCCAGCAGTGAGTCGACGGGGGGGGGAGAGTATGGCTACACCTTC CASSESTGGGEYGYTF
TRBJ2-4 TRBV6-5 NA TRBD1 TGTGCCAGCACGGGACAGGGTAACATTCGGTACTTC CASTGQGNIRYF
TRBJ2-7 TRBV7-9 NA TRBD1 TGTGCCAGCAGCGTTACGCCCGGGACAGGGGCCTACGAGCAGTACTTC CASSVTPGTGAYEQYF
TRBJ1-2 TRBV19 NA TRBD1 TGTGCCAGTAGACCTGACAGGGCCCCTTACTATGGCTACACCTTC CASRPDRAPYYGYTF
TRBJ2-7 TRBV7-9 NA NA TGTGCCAGCAGCTTAGATGCAGGGGTCAGCTCCTACGAGCAGTACTTC CASSLDAGVSSYEQYF
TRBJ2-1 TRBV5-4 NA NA TGTGCCAGCAGCTTGGTGGGAGTTAATGAGCAGTTCTTC CASSLVGVNEQFF
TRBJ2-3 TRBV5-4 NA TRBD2 TGTGCCAGCAGCTTAGATCGGGGGGGAAGCACAGATACGCAGTATTTT CASSLDRGGSTDTQYF
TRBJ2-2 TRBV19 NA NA TGTGCCAGTAATGAACAAACGCTCACCGGGGAGCTGTTTTTT CASNEQTLTGELFF
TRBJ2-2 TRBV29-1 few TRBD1 TGCAGCGTTGAAGTTAGATACAGGGGGAACACCGGGGAGCTGTTTTTT CSVEVRYRGNTGELFF
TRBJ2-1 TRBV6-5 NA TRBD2 TGTGCCAGCAGTTACTCGGGACTACCTTTGGAGCAGTTCTTC CASSYSGLPLEQFF
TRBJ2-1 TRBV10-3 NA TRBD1 TGTGCCATCAGTGACAGGGCAGGGGGATACAATGAGCAGTTCTTC CAISDRAGGYNEQFF
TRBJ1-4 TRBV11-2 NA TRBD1 TGTGCCAGCAGCCAAGACAGGGCTGCTAATGAAAAACTGTTTTTT CASSQDRAANEKLFF
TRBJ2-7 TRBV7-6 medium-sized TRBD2 TGTGCCAGCAGCCCTCGGGGACTAGCGGGGACAATCACCCGCTCCTACGAGCAGTACTTC CASSPRGLAGTITRSYEQYF
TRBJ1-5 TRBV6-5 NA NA TGTGCCAGCAGTTACTCGAGACTTTACAATCAGCCCCAGCATTTT CASSYSRLYNQPQHF
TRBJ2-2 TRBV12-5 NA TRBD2 TGTGCTAGTGGTGGGGACGAAGCGGGGGGGACCGGGGAGCTGTTTTTT CASGGDEAGGTGELFF
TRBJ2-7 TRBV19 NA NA TGTGCCAGTAGTATTGGACTTTCCTACGAGCAGTACTTC CASSIGLSYEQYF
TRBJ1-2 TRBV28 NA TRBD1 TGTGCCAGCAGTTGGGGGACAGGGGGTAACTATGGCTACACCTTC CASSWGTGGNYGYTF
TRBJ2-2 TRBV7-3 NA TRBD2 TGTGCCAGCAGATCTAGCGGGGGCCTAACCGGGGAGCTGTTTTTT CASRSSGGLTGELFF
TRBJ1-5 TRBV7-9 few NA TGTGCCAGCAGCCCGGCGGAGAGCAATCAGCCCCAGCATTTT CASSPAESNQPQHF
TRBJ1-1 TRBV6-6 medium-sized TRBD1 TGTGCCAGCAGTGTTTCAGGGGGCGCATTCGCTGAAGCTTTCTTT CASSVSGGAFAEAFF
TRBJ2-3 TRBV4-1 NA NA TGCTCCAGCAGCCAACCCTCTACTAGCACAGATACGCAGTATTTT CSSSQPSTSTDTQYF
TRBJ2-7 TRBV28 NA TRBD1 TGTGCCAGCAGTCCACTTGGGAGGGGGACAGGGAGGACCTACGAGCAGTACTTC CASSPLGRGTGRTYEQYF
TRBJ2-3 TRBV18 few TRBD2 TGTGCCAGCTCACCTTCGGGGGGGGGCCATACAGATACGCAGTATTTT CASSPSGGGHTDTQYF
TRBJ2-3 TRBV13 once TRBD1 TGTGCCAGCAGATTAACCGGGACAGGTCCTCTGTATTTT CASRLTGTGPLYF
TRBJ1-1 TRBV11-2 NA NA TGTGCCAGCAGCTTTCACTCAGGGTGGGACACTGAAGCTTTCTTT CASSFHSGWDTEAFF
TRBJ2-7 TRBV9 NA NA TGTGCCAGCAGCGTAGATCCACAGGGAAGCTACGAGCAGTACTTC CASSVDPQGSYEQYF